Listed below are T cell receptor beta chains from one sample, sequenced in a study of T and B cells in COVID-19 patients. Each CDR3 protein gets one entry after TCRdb re-called the multiplex PCR reads with MiXCR. The data contain tens of thousands of distinct CDR3 sequences, approximately 30% of them singletons. Specimen: blood. The receptors were gathered from a human donor who had recovered from COVID-19. Each CDR3 is given with its conserved first and last residue. D genes are given only for firm matches. A clone size is listed for some rows: how often the clone was seen (once, few, many), or a class if it is expanded.

clone size | J gene | V gene | D gene | CDR3 protein | CDR3 DNA
few | TRBJ2-7 | TRBV6-2/TRBV6-3 | TRBD2 | CASKLGAGEVYEQYF | TGTGCCAGCAAGTTAGGCGCGGGAGAGGTCTACGAGCAGTACTTC
medium-sized | TRBJ2-2 | TRBV29-1 | . | CSVRDTPWGGELFF | TGCAGCGTCAGGGACACCCCTTGGGGGGGGGAGCTGTTTTTT
. | TRBJ2-1 | TRBV27 | TRBD1 | CASSPGTGYNEQFF | TGTGCCAGCAGTCCCGGGACAGGGTACAATGAGCAGTTCTTC
. | TRBJ2-7 | TRBV6-1 | TRBD1 | CASIPQGGQDLYEQYF | TGTGCCAGCATTCCCCAAGGGGGACAGGACCTTTACGAGCAGTACTTC
. | TRBJ2-4 | TRBV24-1 | . | CATSDFSDRNIQYF | TGTGCCACCAGTGATTTCTCGGACAGAAACATTCAGTACTTC
many | TRBJ2-3 | TRBV18 | TRBD1 | CASTDRDPLTDTQYF | TGTGCCAGCACGGACAGGGACCCCCTCACAGATACGCAGTATTTT
. | TRBJ2-7 | TRBV19 | TRBD1 | CASSPRTGVYEQYF | TGTGCCAGTAGCCCTCGGACAGGGGTATACGAGCAGTACTTC
few | TRBJ2-7 | TRBV27 | TRBD2 | CASSSPGGGKAYEQYF | TGTGCCAGCAGTTCCCCCGGGGGGGGTAAGGCCTACGAGCAGTACTTC
few | TRBJ2-3 | TRBV10-3 | TRBD2 | CAMGSSGGSTDTQYF | TGTGCCATGGGGTCTAGCGGGGGCAGCACAGATACGCAGTATTTT
many | TRBJ1-6 | TRBV6-5 | . | CARRLQCDSPLHF | TGTGCCAGGAGGCTCCAGTGTGATTCACCCCTCCACTTT
. | TRBJ2-2 | TRBV7-2 | TRBD2 | CASSYLAGGLDETGELFF | TGTGCCAGCAGCTATCTAGCGGGGGGCCTCGATGAGACCGGGGAGCTGTTTTTT
. | TRBJ1-2 | TRBV30 | TRBD1 | CASNTGAGYTF | TGTGCCTCGAACACAGGGGCCGGCTACACCTTC
. | TRBJ1-1 | TRBV27 | . | CASTDLTGPKGAFF | TGTGCCAGCACCGATCTAACAGGCCCGAAGGGAGCTTTCTTT
. | TRBJ2-7 | TRBV20-1 | . | CSARDLSIALEQYF | TGCAGTGCTAGAGATCTCTCTATAGCCTTAGAGCAGTACTTC
. | TRBJ2-5 | TRBV27 | TRBD2 | CASRPYLAGLAQETQYF | TGTGCCAGCAGACCGTATCTAGCGGGCTTGGCCCAAGAGACCCAGTACTTC
medium-sized | TRBJ2-2 | TRBV19 | TRBD1 | CASSLTPGTGTTGELFF | TGTGCCAGTAGTCTCACCCCCGGGACAGGGACCACCGGGGAGCTGTTTTTT
few | TRBJ2-1 | TRBV6-1 | TRBD1 | CATVEGAPIRLPNEQFF | TGTGCCACCGTCGAGGGGGCCCCAATCCGGCTTCCCAATGAGCAGTTCTTC
many | TRBJ2-5 | TRBV6-5 | . | CASKAPGRETQYF | TGTGCCAGCAAAGCCCCAGGGAGGGAGACCCAGTACTTC
few | TRBJ2-1 | TRBV4-3 | TRBD1 | CASSQESRGLIVYEQFF | TGCGCCAGCAGCCAAGAATCAAGGGGGCTTATTGTGTATGAGCAGTTCTTC
few | TRBJ2-1 | TRBV6-5 | TRBD2 | CASVPASGKSSYNEQFF | TGTGCCAGCGTTCCCGCTAGCGGGAAGAGCTCCTACAATGAGCAGTTCTTC
. | TRBJ2-5 | TRBV21-1 | . | CASSKGRKPETQYF | TGTGCCAGCAGCAAGGGACGAAAACCGGAGACCCAGTACTTC
. | TRBJ1-1 | TRBV5-6 | . | CASSFTFGPGEAFF | TGTGCCAGCAGCTTCACGTTCGGGCCGGGGGAAGCTTTCTTT
few | TRBJ2-2 | TRBV5-4 | . | CASSSPGSGELFF | TGTGCCAGCAGCTCACCGGGGTCAGGGGAGCTGTTTTTT
many | TRBJ2-1 | TRBV12-3/TRBV12-4 | TRBD1 | CASSPRAGTGVFDEQFF | TGTGCCAGCAGTCCACGTGCCGGGACAGGGGTTTTCGATGAGCAGTTCTTC
. | TRBJ2-1 | TRBV5-6 | TRBD2 | CASSLNPTSGSFF | TGTGCCAGCAGCTTAAACCCCACTAGCGGTTCGTTCTTC
many | TRBJ2-1 | TRBV12-3/TRBV12-4 | TRBD1 | CASSPGQGKHNEQFF | TGTGCCAGCAGCCCGGGACAGGGCAAGCACAATGAGCAGTTCTTC
few | TRBJ1-3 | TRBV5-4 | TRBD1 | CASSLARDRVPGNTIYF | TGTGCCAGCAGCTTGGCTCGGGACAGGGTACCTGGAAACACCATATATTTT
. | TRBJ2-3 | TRBV5-1 | TRBD2 | CASSLEVAGGGTDTQYF | TGCGCCAGCAGCTTGGAGGTAGCGGGGGGTGGAACAGATACGCAGTATTTT
few | TRBJ1-1 | TRBV5-6 | . | CASGPGGQLGEAFF | TGTGCCAGCGGTCCGGGGGGGCAGCTTGGTGAAGCTTTCTTT
few | TRBJ2-2 | TRBV6-2/TRBV6-3 | . | CASDGSVTHLPGELFF | TGTGCCAGCGACGGCTCCGTAACCCACTTACCTGGGGAGCTGTTTTTT
few | TRBJ2-3 | TRBV20-1 | TRBD2 | CSASSGRGITDTQYF | TGCAGTGCGAGTAGCGGGAGGGGGATCACAGATACGCAGTATTTT
. | TRBJ2-2 | TRBV5-1 | . | CASSSGRGGGELFF | TGCGCCAGCAGCTCCGGCCGAGGCGGTGGGGAGCTGTTTTTT
. | TRBJ1-2 | TRBV5-5 | . | CASQLGLIGTPYGYTF | TGCGCCAGCCAGCTTGGCCTAATCGGGACGCCCTATGGCTACACCTTC
few | TRBJ1-2 | TRBV6-5 | . | CASSDYRGSGMYVGYTF | TGTGCCAGCAGTGACTACCGGGGGTCAGGGATGTATGTTGGCTACACCTTC
few | TRBJ2-7 | TRBV6-5 | TRBD1 | CASSRTDRDEQYF | TGTGCCAGCAGTCGTACCGACAGGGACGAGCAGTACTTC
. | TRBJ2-2 | TRBV4-3 | TRBD1 | CASSHEGQGTGELFF | TGCGCCAGCAGCCACGAGGGACAGGGCACCGGGGAGCTGTTTTTT
. | TRBJ2-3 | TRBV21-1 | . | CASSSRDRTSTDTQYF | TGTGCCAGCAGCAGCCGGGACAGGACTAGCACAGATACGCAGTATTTT
many | TRBJ2-7 | TRBV19 | . | CASSSLHGYTYEQYF | TGTGCCAGTAGTAGCCTCCACGGTTATACCTACGAGCAGTACTTC
. | TRBJ2-3 | TRBV5-1 | TRBD1 | CASRLSDQGARLLDTQYF | TGCGCCAGCAGACTTTCGGATCAGGGGGCGCGGTTATTGGATACGCAGTATTTT
. | TRBJ1-2 | TRBV29-1 | TRBD1 | CSVTGTGGASTF | TGCAGCGTTACCGGGACAGGGGGCGCAAGCACCTTC
few | TRBJ1-1 | TRBV11-1 | . | CASSLWVLNTEAFF | TGTGCCAGCAGCTTGTGGGTATTGAACACTGAAGCTTTCTTT
few | TRBJ2-5 | TRBV12-3/TRBV12-4 | . | CASSPYRAQETQYF | TGTGCCAGCAGTCCTTACAGGGCACAAGAGACCCAGTACTTC
. | TRBJ2-7 | TRBV27 | . | CASSSGTDAYEQYF | TGTGCCAGCAGTTCCGGGACGGATGCCTACGAGCAGTACTTC
few | TRBJ2-3 | TRBV10-3 | . | CAISEEGGQDTQYF | TGTGCCATCAGTGAGGAAGGGGGGCAAGATACGCAGTATTTT
medium-sized | TRBJ2-2 | TRBV19 | TRBD1 | CASSPGQGSTGELFF | TGTGCCAGTAGTCCAGGACAGGGAAGCACCGGGGAGCTGTTTTTT
. | TRBJ2-1 | TRBV10-3 | . | CAISSEYEQFF | TGTGCCATCAGTAGCGAGTATGAGCAGTTCTTC
once | TRBJ2-5 | TRBV24-1 | TRBD1 | CATSERGQGNRETQYF | TGTGCCACCAGTGAACGGGGACAGGGGAATAGGGAGACCCAGTACTTC
medium-sized | TRBJ1-4 | TRBV29-1 | TRBD1 | CSVSRDRGTNEKLFF | TGCAGCGTCTCAAGGGACAGGGGGACTAATGAAAAACTGTTTTTT
. | TRBJ2-2 | TRBV20-1 | TRBD2 | CSARDVLAGNTGELFF | TGCAGTGCTAGAGATGTACTAGCGGGGAACACCGGGGAGCTGTTTTTT